This T cell receptor beta chain was recovered during a study of tumor-infiltrating lymphocytes in primary liver carcinoma. Study details: Subjects presented with primary liver carcinoma managed by surgical resection.

The template, 450 to 650 ng total RNA, yielded TCR beta cDNA made with a constant-region primer. Researchers made the TCR beta libraries by running three nested multiplex PCR rounds with slightly modified ARM-PCR. Running 10 cycles apiece, the first two PCR rounds relied on TRBV1-TRBV30 forward primers together with a C-beta reverse primer. TCRdb independently ran MiXCR on the multiplex PCR reads; one entry per CDR3 protein. This table has about 320,000 distinct CDR3 sequences, 50% to 60% appearing once. Unmatched junction bases numbered 9, after V lost 6 bases and J lost 5 bases. The CDR3 spans 15 residues. The V gene's germline CDR1 is KGHSH and CDR2 LQKENI. Germline DNA was also extracted, and blood RNA was taken from unsorted whole blood.

The V and J genes are TRBV18 and TRBJ1-1; 10 bases fit TRBD1. The sequencing input was peripheral blood. This clonotype was obtained from a woman aged 30 to 39 with primary liver carcinoma and hepatitis B virus infection. The CDR3 is CASSLRVDRGTEAFF. CDR3 DNA: TGTGCCAGCTCCCTGCGGGTGGACAGGGGGACTGAAGCTTTCTTT.